This TCR beta chain was sequenced during a study of low-dose radiotherapy and immunotherapy resistance in tumors. The time point: after trial treatment. Noted treatment: LDRT plus nivolumab, ipilimumab, low-dose cyclophosphamide and aspirin (RACIN trial). The donors' treatment consisted of nivolumab, ipilimumab, aspirin, low-dose cyclophosphamide and low-dose radiotherapy. The CDR3 extends over 15 amino acids. Germline V CDR1 and CDR2: PRHDT, FYEKMQ (reference sequence). Both TCRalpha and TCRbeta chains were reverse transcribed with V-gene-specific primers. TCRs were put through approximately 20 PCR cycles of amplification with Phusion. A constant-region primer and the V-primer adapter served as the primer pair. TCRdb processed the reads anew with MiXCR; each CDR3 protein has one entry. The table shows nearly 60,000 distinct CDR3 sequences, with about 25% occurring only once. Turning to this clonotype: Given a far larger clone just one base away, this is likely a sequencing read error.

The chain carries TRBV13 and TRBJ2-3, with 9 nucleotides matching TRBD1. The sample consisted of PBMCs, taken after low-dose radiotherapy plus immunotherapy. The sequence was collected from a male donor with prostate cancer. This chain's CDR3 is CTSSPRQGGANTQYF. The CDR3 DNA is TGTACCAGCAGCCCAAGACAGGGGGGCGCCAATACGCAGTATTTT.